Listed here are 4 T cell receptor beta chains from one sample, sequenced in a study of cytomegalovirus exposure and HLA in healthy donors. Method: immunoSEQ multiplex PCR; TCRdb's copy keeps in-frame clones and lacks some. The data contain tens of thousands of clones, about 97% of them singletons. The specimen sequenced was PBMCs. The receptors were gathered from a young woman in good health and CMV-seropositive.

The rearrangement joins TRBV7-9 to TRBJ2-7; 7 bases fit TRBD1. The CDR3 has 13 amino acids. V lost 5 bases, J lost 3 bases, and 4 bases stayed unmatched. Per the germline V gene, CDR1 is SEHNR and CDR2 is FQNEAQ (reference sequence). The CDR3 DNA reads as TGTGCCAGCAGCCGGGACAGCAACTACGAGCAGTACTTC. Its protein product is CASSRDSNYEQYF.

The gene calls are TRBV28 and TRBJ1-5, with no clear D. Germline CDR1 reads MDHEN; CDR2 reads SYDVKM. With 4 bases removed from V and 4 bases from J, the gap between germline ends came to 11 bases. The CDR3 covers 14 residues. CDR3 nucleotides: TGTGCCAGCAGTTCAGACACAGTAAATCAGCCCCAGCATTTT. It codes for CASSSDTVNQPQHF.

The chain employs TRBV19 and TRBJ2-1; 9 bases match TRBD2. Trimming took 3 bases from V and 2 from J; bases not matched to a gene: 2. This CDR3 is built from 15 residues. Germline V lookup: CDR1 LNHDA, CDR2 SQIVND (reference sequence). Written as DNA, the CDR3 is TGTGCCAGTAGTATGGGCGGGAGGGCCTACAATGAGCAGTTCTTC. Translation: CASSMGGRAYNEQFF.

The chain uses TRBV21-1 and TRBJ2-5; the D segment call TRBD1 is taken from the table without a DNA check. TRBV21-1 is deemed a pseudogene. The CDR3 runs to 14 residues. CDR3 loop: CASSKETGMETQYF. In DNA form, the CDR3 reads TGTGCCAGCAGCAAAGAAACAGGGATGGAGACCCAGTACTTC.